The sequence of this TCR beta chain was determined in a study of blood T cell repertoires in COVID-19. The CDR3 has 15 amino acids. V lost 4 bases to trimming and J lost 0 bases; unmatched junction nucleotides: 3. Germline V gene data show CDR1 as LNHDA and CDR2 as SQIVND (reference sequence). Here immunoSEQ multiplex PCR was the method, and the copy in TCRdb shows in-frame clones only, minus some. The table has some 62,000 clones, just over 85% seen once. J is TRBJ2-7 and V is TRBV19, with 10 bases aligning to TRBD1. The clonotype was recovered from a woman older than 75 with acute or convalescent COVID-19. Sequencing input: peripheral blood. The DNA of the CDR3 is TGTGCCAGTAGTAAGGGACAGGGGAGCTCCTACGAGCAGTACTTC. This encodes CASSKGQGSSYEQYF.